One TCR beta chain is described in this entry. The target antigen is unknown. These data come from a study of regulatory T cells in long-lasting Graves disease. With iRepertoire HTBI primers and Arm-PCR of CDR3 regions, TCR beta libraries were built. One entry per CDR3 protein, called by TCRdb with MiXCR from the multiplex PCR reads. The table includes about 470,000 distinct CDR3 sequences, roughly 21% detected once. General study findings and limits: Newly diagnosed Graves' patients exceeded persistent ones in TCR diversity.

Stated time point: persistent/refractory GD, antithyroid drugs over 5 years with positive TRAb. From PBMCs, RNA was extracted and then used to make the TCR library. Patients all came to the study from an endocrinology department in Xi'an, China. The source is a female donor with Graves disease. The source material was peripheral blood mononuclear cells (PBMCs), sampled when the disease was refractory, from a patient treated with antithyroid drugs.

The CDR3 sequence is CASSISAETYTEAFF. The CDR3, as DNA: TGTGCCAGCAGCATTTCCGCGGAGACTTACACTGAAGCTTTCTTT. The chain has TRBV9 and TRBJ1-1; D remains unclear. The CDR3 sequence is 15 residues long. Trimming removed 4 bases from V and 3 bases from J, with 16 bases in between. Per the germline V gene, CDR1 is SGDLS and CDR2 is YYNGEE.